This record looks at one T cell receptor beta chain sequence and its context. The data stem from a study of PD-L1 blockade in urothelial cancer. Time point in this sample: pretreatment peripheral blood. The repertoire was sequenced with immunoSEQ multiplex PCR; TCRdb's copy has only in-frame clones and lacks some. The repertoire has 54,000 or so clones, roughly 84% of them found once; the top ten carry less than 1.5%. Germline V CDR1 and CDR2: SGHAT, FQNNGV. The ends were cut back, 0 bases at V and 1 base at J, with 15 bases in the middle. This CDR3 is built from 18 residues. The origin of this receptor is a man aged 45 to 65 with urothelial cancer. The chain recombines TRBV11-2 with TRBJ2-2; D may be TRBD1 (5 bases). Material: PBMCs, obtained around atezolizumab (anti-PD-L1) treatment. CDR3 bases: TGTGCCAGCAGCTTAGATCGGACACGGGCTGAGAACACCGGGGAGCTGTTTTTT. Translated, it gives CASSLDRTRAENTGELFF.